The next 27 T cell receptor beta chains were all read from a single sample in a study of blood T cell repertoires in COVID-19. Produced via immunoSEQ multiplex PCR; TCRdb's table is partial and in-frame only. The sample comprises under 150,000 clones, roughly 84% of which are singletons, and less than 6% rests with the top ten. Sequenced sample: PBMCs or T cells enriched from blood (not recorded which). Receptors originate from a woman in her forties or fifties who had been exposed to COVID-19.

The CDR3 is CASSIADSGGGTDTQYF. The CDR3 DNA sequence: TGTGCCAGTAGTATCGCCGATAGCGGCGGAGGCACAGATACGCAGTATTTT. The chain recombines TRBV19 with TRBJ2-3; TRBD2 might be the D (6 bases). Trimming removed 3 bases from V and 1 base from J, with 17 bases in between. Germline V gene sequence: CDR1 LNHDA, CDR2 SQIVND (reference sequence). The CDR3 length is 17 residues.

This sequence joins TRBV30 and TRBJ2-5, with a weak D call TRBD1 (6 bases). Germline V gives CDR1 GTSNPN, CDR2 SVGIG (reference sequence). CDR3 length: 11 residues. The germline V and J ends were trimmed by 4 bases and 5 bases, with 8 bases remaining between them. In DNA form, the CDR3 reads TGTGCCTGGACAGGGGAGGAGACCCAGTACTTC. As protein: CAWTGEETQYF.

This clone appeared once. The rearrangement links TRBV30 to TRBJ2-2, with 7 bases matching TRBD2. The CDR3 runs to 15 residues. V trimming: 0 bases; J trimming: 6 bases; junction bases outside the gene matches: 7. From germline, CDR1 is GTSNPN and CDR2 SVGIG (reference sequence). CDR3 DNA sequence: TGTGCCTGGAGTGTACCTTGGGGGAGGGCCGGGGAGCTGTTTTTT. It codes for CAWSVPWGRAGELFF.

V gene TRBV10-1 combines with J gene TRBJ1-2; D unclear. From germline, CDR1 is WNHNN and CDR2 SYGVQD (reference sequence). This CDR3 is 13 amino acids long. V was pared by 2 bases and J by 2 bases, with 6 bases between. The CDR3 DNA reads as TGCGCCAGCAGTGAGAACTTGAACTATGGCTACACCTTC. It translates to CASSENLNYGYTF.

The chain is built from TRBV6-5 and TRBJ1-2, with a tentative D call TRBD1 (5 bases). V shed 10 bases and J shed 8 bases, with 26 bases lying between them. There are 15 residues in the CDR3. CDR1 is MNHEY and CDR2 is SVGAGI in the germline V gene. CDR3 bases: TGTGCCATCTCGAAAGGCCACGGGGGAGGCAGGGGCTACACCTTC. It yields the protein CAISKGHGGGRGYTF.

This clone has just one count. The J gene is TRBJ2-7, the V gene TRBV7-9; perhaps TRBD2 as D (6 bases). CDR1 SEHNR and CDR2 FQNEAQ come from the germline V gene (reference sequence). V gave up 3 bases and J gave up 6 bases, with 15 bases separating them. The CDR3 has 14 amino acids. The CDR3 DNA reads as TGTGCCAGCAGCTTCGACGGGGGTACTCGCGAGCAGTACTTC. Amino acid sequence: CASSFDGGTREQYF.

The V call is TRBV24-1, the J call TRBJ2-2, with 8 bases aligning to TRBD2. The CDR3 contains 16 residues. Trimming removed 3 bases from V and 6 bases from J; junction bases left unmatched: 8. CDR1 KGHDR and CDR2 SFDVKD come from the germline V gene. The CDR3 is CATSDHRGGEAGELFF. For the CDR3, the DNA is TGTGCCACCAGTGATCACCGGGGGGGGGAAGCCGGGGAGCTGTTTTTT.

This chain uses TRBV9 with TRBJ2-5, with 8 bases that match TRBD2. Germline V lookup: CDR1 SGDLS, CDR2 YYNGEE. The CDR3 sequence is 16 residues long. V lost 2 bases and J lost 5; bases outside the gene matches: 11. CDR3 sequence (DNA): TGTGCCAGCAGCGTCTCACCGGGACTAGTAGCGGAGACCCAGTACTTC. It encodes CASSVSPGLVAETQYF.

V usage is TRBV18 and J usage is TRBJ1-2; no firm D call. Per germline, CDR1 KGHSH and CDR2 LQKENI. V dropped 4 bases and J dropped 1 base, with 13 bases sitting between them. The CDR3 spans 15 residues. For the CDR3, the DNA is TGTGCCAGCTCACGGGCAGGCCAAGATAACTATGGCTACACCTTC. Translation: CASSRAGQDNYGYTF.

The CDR3 reads CAISESTGAISYEQYF. The CDR3 bases are TGTGCCATCAGTGAGTCGACAGGGGCGATCTCCTACGAGCAGTACTTC. The chain employs TRBV10-3 and TRBJ2-7; 8 positions match TRBD1. This CDR3 region has 16 residues. Germline-derived CDR1 and CDR2 are ENHRY and SYGVKD. With V trimmed by 0 bases and J by 0 bases, 4 bases remained unmatched.

The chain combines TRBV2 with TRBJ2-7; 7 bases map to TRBD1. Germline CDR1 and CDR2: SNHLY and FYNNEI. The CDR3 has 12 residues. With V trimmed by 11 bases and J by 3 bases, 7 bases remained unmatched. Written as DNA, the CDR3 is TGTGCCTGCAACAGGGGTAACTACGAGCAGTACTTC. Translating it yields CACNRGNYEQYF.

The rearrangement links TRBV6-5 to TRBJ1-2; D is unclear. Trimming shortened V by 1 base and J by 9 bases, and 21 bases separated the two germline ends. The CDR3 has 16 amino acids. Germline CDR1 and CDR2: MNHEY and SVGAGI. CDR3 in amino acids: CASSYLASGAHMSYTF. The CDR3 DNA follows: TGTGCCAGCAGTTACTTGGCGAGCGGTGCTCATATGAGCTACACCTTC.

This rearrangement joins TRBV7-2 to TRBJ1-1; D unclear. The CDR3 is 11 residues long. Germline CDR1 is SGHTA and CDR2 is FQGNSA. V dropped 2 bases and J dropped 9 bases, with 7 bases sitting between them. The CDR3 region has the DNA TGTGCCAGCAGCTTAAATCAAAAAGCTTTCTTT. Its translation: CASSLNQKAFF.

This clone was seen just once. This chain joins TRBV6-4 and TRBJ2-6; 7 bases match TRBD2. The CDR3 has 16 residues. V was clipped by 5 bases and J by 0 bases; unmatched bases: 4. CDR1 and CDR2 from the germline V gene are MRHNA and SNTAGT. CDR3 residues: CASSSASGSGANVLTF. The CDR3 DNA sequence: TGTGCCAGCAGTTCGGCTAGCGGCTCTGGGGCCAACGTCCTGACTTTC.

This clone has only a few counts. J is TRBJ1-1 and V is TRBV18; weak D call: TRBD1 (5 bases). This CDR3 spans 14 amino acids. Per germline, CDR1 KGHSH and CDR2 LQKENI. V gave up 4 bases and J gave up 0 bases, with 9 bases separating them. CDR3 nucleotides: TGTGCCAGCTCACGGGAGGGGATGAACACTGAAGCTTTCTTT. Protein product: CASSREGMNTEAFF.

This chain uses TRBV21-1 with TRBJ1-4; TRBD1 is the table's D call and was not checked against the DNA. TRBV21-1 is reported as a pseudogene. This CDR3 spans 10 amino acids. In nucleotides, the CDR3 is TGTGCCAGCAGCCCTAGGGGGCAGCTTTTT. Amino acid sequence: CASSPRGQLF.

The chain carries TRBV6-2 or TRBV6-3 and TRBJ2-7; 8 positions match TRBD1. This CDR3 has 14 amino acids. Germline loops: CDR1 MNHEY, CDR2 SVGEGT. V dropped 5 bases and J dropped 5; count of bases not matched to a gene: 8. CDR3 DNA: TGTGCCAGCAGTCCAAGACAGGGGTTCCACGAGCAGTACTTC. Translation gives CASSPRQGFHEQYF.

V gene TRBV10-2 combines with J gene TRBJ2-1; 9 bases agree with TRBD2. Germline CDR1 WSHSY, CDR2 SAAADI. The CDR3 covers 13 residues. With 6 bases clipped from V and 7 bases from J, the junction kept 4 bases outside the gene matches. CDR3 amino acids: CASRAGGGNEQFF. For the CDR3, the DNA is TGCGCCAGCAGGGCGGGGGGGGGAAATGAGCAGTTCTTC.

The chain is built from TRBV29-1 and TRBJ2-3; D uncertain. CDR1 is SQVTM and CDR2 is ANQGSEA in the germline V gene. The V end was cut by 5 bases, the J end by 0 bases, with 15 bases between. The CDR3 is 15 residues long. The CDR3 DNA reads TGCAGCGTTACAATAGCCGCAGTAAGCACAGATACGCAGTATTTT. As protein: CSVTIAAVSTDTQYF.

This clone was recorded a few times. The chain joins TRBV7-2 to TRBJ2-7; the D gene is possibly TRBD1 (5 bases). There are 15 residues in the CDR3. Germline assignment: CDR1 SGHTA and CDR2 FQGNSA. V was clipped by 1 base and J by 2 bases, with 12 bases between them. The CDR3 sequence: CASSLGAGSAYEQYF. In DNA form, the CDR3 reads TGTGCCAGCAGCTTAGGGGCAGGGTCGGCCTACGAGCAGTACTTC. The whole variable domain, remainder taken from reference TRBV7-2 and TRBJ2-7, is GAGVSQSPSNKVTEKGKDVELRCDPISGHTALYWYRQSLGQGLEFLIYFQGNSAPDKSGLPSDRFSAERTGGSVSTLTIQRTQQEDSAVYLCASSLGAGSAYEQYFGPGTRLTVT.

The CDR3, as DNA: TGTGCCAGCTCACCCGGGACAGCAGGGAATCAGCCCCAGCATTTT. Encoded protein: CASSPGTAGNQPQHF. V and J are TRBV18 and TRBJ1-5, with 7 bases lining up with TRBD1. Looked up from germline, CDR1 is KGHSH and CDR2 is LQKENI. With 3 bases clipped from V and 4 bases from J, the junction kept 6 bases outside the gene matches. The CDR3 contains 15 residues.

A remark on this clone: Additional DNA sequences in this sample encode the identical CDR3. This chain uses TRBV2 with TRBJ1-5; TRBD1 agrees at 7 bases. Germline V gives CDR1 SNHLY, CDR2 FYNNEI. V dropped 4 bases and J dropped 1; count of bases not matched to a gene: 4. This CDR3 contains 15 residues. The CDR3 here is CASSVGTASNQPQHF. Here the CDR3 DNA reads TGTGCCAGCAGTGTGGGGACAGCAAGCAATCAGCCCCAGCATTTT.

The chain carries TRBV19 and TRBJ1-2; unclear D gene. Germline CDR1 reads LNHDA; CDR2 reads SQIVND (reference sequence). The ends were cut back, 5 bases at V and 5 bases at J, with 21 bases in the middle. CDR3 length equals 16 residues. DNA for the CDR3: TGTGCCAGTAGTTCCCTCGGCGGCCAAGGCCTGTATGGCTACACCTTC. This gives the protein CASSSLGGQGLYGYTF.

The chain has TRBV5-1 and TRBJ1-3, with TRBD1 identical over 8 bases. The CDR3 totals 14 residues. Trimming took 0 bases from V and 4 from J; bases not matched to a gene: 0. Germline V CDR1 and CDR2: SGHRS, YFSETQ. The CDR3 loop reads CASSLGDRGNTIYF. CDR3 nucleotide sequence: TGCGCCAGCAGCTTGGGGGACAGGGGAAACACCATATATTTT.

This clone was recorded only once. The rearrangement joins TRBV5-6 to TRBJ1-5; 12 bases line up with TRBD1. The germline V gene has CDR1 SGHDT and CDR2 YYEEEE. Trimming removed 4 bases from V and 6 bases from J; junction bases left unmatched: 14. CDR3 length equals 18 residues. CDR3 region: CASSLNRDRGLGRQPQHF. CDR3 coding DNA: TGTGCCAGCAGCCTAAACCGGGACAGGGGGCTCGGACGTCAGCCCCAGCATTTT.

This rearrangement joins TRBV5-4 to TRBJ2-2; 7 bases line up with TRBD2. The germline gives CDR1 SGHNT, CDR2 YYREEE (reference sequence). This CDR3 is 15 amino acids long. V was pared by 4 bases and J by 3 bases, with 6 bases of the junction left unmatched. CDR3 bases: TGTGCCAGCAGCCTGGGGGGACTATACACCGGGGAGCTGTTTTTT. This encodes CASSLGGLYTGELFF.

CDR3 in DNA: TGTGCCAGCTCCCAGAACCGACAGATTAGCACAGATACGCAGTATTTT. This encodes CASSQNRQISTDTQYF. The J gene is TRBJ2-3, the V gene TRBV18; a weak D match, TRBD1 (5 bases). There are 16 residues in the CDR3. V lost 6 bases and J 0 bases, leaving 16 bases between the germline ends. Germline V gene sequence: CDR1 KGHSH, CDR2 LQKENI.